A selection of T cell receptor beta chains follows, all from one sample in a study of blood T cell repertoires in COVID-19. Measured with immunoSEQ multiplex PCR; TCRdb has only the in-frame clones, and not every one. The sample records roughly 250,000 clones, about 86% being singletons. Sample: peripheral blood. The receptors stem from a person aged 70 to 85 with COVID-19, enrolled during active disease. The CDR3 runs from the conserved cysteine through the conserved F or W. A D gene is named only where the DNA matches it firmly. A clone size is listed for some rows: how often the clone was seen (once, few, many), or a class if it is expanded.

j_call d_call v_call clone_size cdr3_nt cdr3_aa
TRBJ2-7 NA TRBV7-9 NA TGTGCCAGCAGCCCAGGGTCACGGCAGTACTTC CASSPGSRQYF
TRBJ1-6 NA TRBV28 NA TGTGCCAGCACCCTAGACAGAGCCTATTCACCCCTCCACTTT CASTLDRAYSPLHF
TRBJ2-2 NA TRBV2 NA TGTGCCAGCAGTGAAGACAGGGCCAATGGCGGGGAGCTGTTTTTT CASSEDRANGGELFF
TRBJ1-3 TRBD1 TRBV2 NA TGTGCCAGCAGTTCGGGACAGGGTCTCGGAAACACCATATATTTT CASSSGQGLGNTIYF
TRBJ1-2 TRBD1 TRBV10-3 NA TGTGCCATTAACGAAGGGACAGGGTATGGCTACACCTTC CAINEGTGYGYTF
TRBJ2-5 NA TRBV5-6 once TGTGCCAGCAGCTTGGAGGCTAGATCGTCTGGGGAGACCCAGTACTTC CASSLEARSSGETQYF
TRBJ2-5 NA TRBV19 NA TGTGCCAGTAGTATAGATGGGGGAGGCCGACAAGAGACCCAGTACTTC CASSIDGGGRQETQYF
TRBJ2-1 NA TRBV7-3 once TGTGCCAGCAGCTTAGGGCCCCCGGGACTTCTAAAGAATGAGCAGTTCTTC CASSLGPPGLLKNEQFF
TRBJ1-4 TRBD1 TRBV28 NA TGTGCCAGCACCCTGACCCCGGGACAGGGAACAACTAATGAAAAACTGTTTTTT CASTLTPGQGTTNEKLFF
TRBJ2-5 NA TRBV12-2 NA TGTGCAAGTCGCTTATCTTTATACCCCTACCGCCAAGAGACCCAGTACTTC CASRLSLYPYRQETQYF
TRBJ1-4 NA TRBV7-9 few TGTGCCAGCAGCCTCGAATCAGGTTGGGGCCGGGTTGAAAAACTGTTTTTT CASSLESGWGRVEKLFF
TRBJ2-7 TRBD1 TRBV11-2 NA TGTGCCAGCAGCACATACAGGGGGCTAACGGGCAGCTACGAGCAGTACTTC CASSTYRGLTGSYEQYF
TRBJ2-1 TRBD2 TRBV5-5 NA TGTGCCAGCTTCCGGGGGGGAAGCTCCTACAATGAGCAGTTCTTC CASFRGGSSYNEQFF
TRBJ2-7 TRBD2 TRBV30 NA TGTGCCTGGAGTGTACTAGCGGGAGTAGGGTACTTC CAWSVLAGVGYF
TRBJ1-2 TRBD1 TRBV28 NA TGTGCCAGCAGTCCAAATTACAGGGGGATCGCTTCTGGCTACACCTTC CASSPNYRGIASGYTF
TRBJ1-4 NA TRBV18 NA TGTGCCAGCTCACCAGGACAGCTTAATGAAAAACTGTTTTTT CASSPGQLNEKLFF
TRBJ2-3 NA TRBV5-1 NA TGCGCCAGCAGCTTGGACAGCGGGACAGATACGCAGTATTTT CASSLDSGTDTQYF
TRBJ1-3 NA TRBV6-5 NA TGTGCCAGCAGTTACTCGCGCGGGGGAAACACCATATATTTT CASSYSRGGNTIYF
TRBJ2-7 NA TRBV11-2 NA TGTGCCAGCAGCTCGGTAATAAACTACGAGCAGTACTTC CASSSVINYEQYF
TRBJ1-6 TRBD1 TRBV4-3 once TGCGCCAGCAGCCAAGAGGGGGACAGATATAATTCACCCCTCCACTTT CASSQEGDRYNSPLHF
TRBJ1-3 NA TRBV7-6 once TGTGCCAGCAGCTTAGGGGGACATTCCTTCTCTGGAAACACCATATATTTT CASSLGGHSFSGNTIYF
TRBJ2-7 TRBD2 TRBV19 NA TGTGCCAGTAGTCGGGGGACTAGCGGGAGATACGAGCAGTACTTC CASSRGTSGRYEQYF
TRBJ2-1 TRBD2 TRBV2 NA TGTGCCAGCAGTGGAACGACTAGCGGGGCTCTTTGGGGCTCCTACAATGAGCAGTTCTTC CASSGTTSGALWGSYNEQFF
TRBJ2-4 NA TRBV27 many TGTGCCAGCAGTAGGACATATGGCAAAAACATTCAGTACTTC CASSRTYGKNIQYF
TRBJ2-1 NA TRBV3-1/TRBV3-2 NA TGTGCCAGCACACCAAGATTGGGGAGACTGGGGGAGCAGTTCTTC CASTPRLGRLGEQFF
TRBJ1-5 NA TRBV27 NA TGTGCCATCCACAGGGACCAGCCCCAGCATTTT CAIHRDQPQHF
TRBJ2-5 NA TRBV28 NA TGTGCCAGCAGTTCGCCCAGGGGAGAAGAGACCCAGTACTTC CASSSPRGEETQYF
TRBJ2-2 TRBD2 TRBV7-9 NA TGTGCCAGCAGCTACTCCGTCGGGCCTAGCGGTAACACCGGGGAGCTGTTTTTT CASSYSVGPSGNTGELFF
TRBJ2-1 TRBD2 TRBV7-8 few TGTGCCAGCAGCTTACTAATAGCGGGCCGCTACAATGAGCAGTTCTTC CASSLLIAGRYNEQFF
TRBJ2-2 NA TRBV18 NA TGTGCCAGCTCACCACGCAGGGATGGGGCCACCGGGGAGCTGTTTTTT CASSPRRDGATGELFF
TRBJ1-2 TRBD1 TRBV30 many TGTGCCTGGCACCGGGACAGGGCGCTTAACTATGGCTACACCTTC CAWHRDRALNYGYTF
TRBJ2-2 NA TRBV19 NA TGTGCCAGTAGTGTCCCCGTGGGCCCCGTCAGCACCGGGGAGCTGTTTTTT CASSVPVGPVSTGELFF
TRBJ2-5 TRBD2 TRBV2 NA TGTGCCAGCTTGACGGGGGGGCCCCAAGAGACCCAGTACTTC CASLTGGPQETQYF
TRBJ1-4 NA TRBV7-8 NA TGTGCCAGCAGCTTAGAGCAGGGCAGGGAAAAACTGTTTTTT CASSLEQGREKLFF
TRBJ2-2 NA TRBV7-6 NA TGTGCCAGCAGTTACTTCGCCACCGGGGAGCTGTTTTTT CASSYFATGELFF
TRBJ2-5 TRBD1 TRBV7-9 NA TGTGCCAGCAGCCACCGACAGGGGGCGAGTGAGACCCAGTACTTC CASSHRQGASETQYF
TRBJ2-7 NA TRBV27 NA TGTGCCAGCAAGGGGAATGGACAGATCTCCTACGAGCAGTACTTC CASKGNGQISYEQYF